Shown below are 30 T cell receptor beta chains from a single sample sequenced in a study of blood T cell repertoires in COVID-19. Using immunoSEQ multiplex PCR, the repertoire was profiled, and TCRdb retains in-frame clones only, with some absent. The sample has approximately 670,000 clones, over 80% seen once; the top ten hold roughly 0.25%. Input material: peripheral blood. These receptors were collected from a woman aged 18 to 35 with acute or convalescent COVID-19.

The gene calls are TRBV7-8 and TRBJ2-1; D call uncertain. Germline CDR1 SGHVS, CDR2 FQNEAQ. The CDR3 sequence is 15 residues long. The V gene lost 4 bases and the J gene lost 9 bases, with 19 bases spanning the gap. In nucleotides, the CDR3 is TGTGCCAGCAGCTCTTACGGTGGCGAGCACAGTGAGCAGTTCTTC. It is translated as CASSSYGGEHSEQFF.

The sample holds one count of this clone. This sequence joins TRBV3-1 (or the pseudogene TRBV3-2) and TRBJ2-7; TRBD2 matches at 8 bases. Per the germline V gene, CDR1 is LGHDT and CDR2 is YNNKEL (reference sequence). The V and J ends lost 6 bases and 0 bases, in that order; junction bases with no gene match: 4. There are 14 residues in the CDR3. This CDR3 is CASRPGGASYEQYF. CDR3 nucleotides: TGTGCCAGCAGGCCCGGGGGGGCCTCCTACGAGCAGTACTTC.

The chain combines TRBV5-1 with TRBJ2-7; the match to TRBD2 covers 15 bases. The junction had 8 bases not matched to a gene; V was cut back by 4 bases and J by 3 bases. CDR1 is SGHRS, CDR2 YFSETQ, per germline. The CDR3 loop spans 17 amino acids. Written as DNA, the CDR3 is TGCGCCAGCAGCCTCGTAAGGACTAGCGGGGGGGTCTACGAGCAGTACTTC. It encodes CASSLVRTSGGVYEQYF.

The rearrangement uses TRBV6-6 and TRBJ2-2, with 8 bases matching TRBD1. The CDR3 is 14 residues long. J gave up 3 bases and V 6 bases, and 3 bases lay outside the gene matches. Germline CDR1 is MNHNY and CDR2 is SVGAGI (reference sequence). Written as DNA, the CDR3 is TGTGCCAGCAGGGACAGGGACCACACCGGGGAGCTGTTTTTT. It translates to CASRDRDHTGELFF.

J is TRBJ1-2 and V is TRBV25-1; D possibly corresponds to TRBD1 (6 bases). Germline V gene lookup returns CDR1 MGHDK and CDR2 SYGVNS. CDR3 length: 16 residues. Between the trimmed V and J ends, which lost 3 bases and 4 bases, there was a span of 18 bases. CDR3 loop: CASSESQGSRGYGYTF. For the CDR3, the DNA is TGTGCCAGCAGTGAGTCCCAGGGGTCGAGGGGCTATGGCTACACCTTC.

This rearrangement joins TRBV14 to TRBJ1-2; no reliable D call. The CDR3 sequence is 13 residues long. Deletions cut 0 bases from V and 2 bases from J, with 4 bases between. The germline V gene encodes CDR1 SGHDN and CDR2 FVKESK. Written as DNA, the CDR3 is TGTGCCAGCAGCCAAGAACGGAACTATGGCTACACCTTC. This encodes CASSQERNYGYTF.

The CDR3 DNA is TGTGCCAGCAGTTACCATACAGGCAACAATCAGCCCCAGCATTTT. It translates to CASSYHTGNNQPQHF. The rearrangement joins TRBV6-2 or TRBV6-3 to TRBJ1-5; D possibly corresponds to TRBD1 (5 bases). CDR1 and CDR2 (germline): MNHEY, SVGEGT. Trimming took 2 bases from V and 3 from J, leaving 11 bases between them. The CDR3 is 15 residues long.

The V call is TRBV29-1, the J call TRBJ1-2; the D is unclear. Germline V CDR1 and CDR2: SQVTM, ANQGSEA. The CDR3 covers 14 residues. V gave up 4 bases and J gave up 4 bases, with 16 bases separating them. For the CDR3, the DNA is TGCAGCGTTGCGAGCGGCACCGCTACCTATGGCTACACCTTC. Encoded protein: CSVASGTATYGYTF.

The chain couples TRBV5-6 to TRBJ1-2; D perhaps matches TRBD1 (5 bases). This CDR3 spans 11 amino acids. Trimming left V 0 bases short and J 13 bases short, with 10 bases between. Looked up from germline, CDR1 is SGHDT and CDR2 is YYEEEE. Here the CDR3 reads CASSLGQGFTF. The CDR3 nucleotides read TGTGCCAGCAGCTTGGGCCAGGGTTTCACCTTC.

The chain recombines TRBV6-5 with TRBJ1-5; TRBD1 might be the D (6 bases). The CDR3 contains 14 residues. V lost 2 bases and J 7 bases, leaving 12 bases between the germline ends. Germline V gives CDR1 MNHEY, CDR2 SVGAGI. In DNA, the CDR3 is TGTGCCAGCAGTTACCCAACAGACAGGCAGCCCCAGCATTTT. Translating gives CASSYPTDRQPQHF.

The chain couples TRBV3-1 (or the pseudogene TRBV3-2) to TRBJ2-7; a possible D gene is TRBD1 (5 bases). The CDR3 covers 17 residues. CDR1 is LGHDT, CDR2 YNNKEL, per germline (reference sequence). Between the trimmed V and J ends, which lost 0 bases and 0 bases, there was a span of 15 bases. CDR3 coding DNA: TGTGCCAGCAGCCAAGATCTAGGGGCGCCTCTCTCCTACGAGCAGTACTTC. Translated: CASSQDLGAPLSYEQYF.

The genes are TRBV13 and TRBJ2-7, with a weak D call TRBD1 (6 bases). With 5 bases removed from V and 0 bases from J, the gap between germline ends came to 17 bases. Germline lookup yields CDR1 PRHDT and CDR2 FYEKMQ (reference sequence). There are 16 residues in the CDR3. The CDR3 DNA follows: TGTGCCAGCAGCCCTTATCGACAGGCTGACTCCTACGAGCAGTACTTC. Its protein is CASSPYRQADSYEQYF. The full variable domain, rest sourced from reference TRBV13 and TRBJ2-7, is AAGVIQSPRHLIKEKRETATLKCYPIPRHDTVYWYQQGPGQDPQFLISFYEKMQSDKGSIPDRFSAQQFSDYHSELNMSSLELGDSALYFCASSPYRQADSYEQYFGPGTRLTVT.

J is TRBJ1-3 and V is TRBV3-1 (or the pseudogene TRBV3-2); D gene unclear. V lost 4 bases and J lost 0, with 7 bases in between. The CDR3 length is 14 residues. Germline V gene data show CDR1 as LGHDT and CDR2 as YNNKEL (reference sequence). The CDR3 DNA follows: TGTGCCAGCAGCCTTGGGCACTCTGGAAACACCATATATTTT. As protein: CASSLGHSGNTIYF.

The chain combines TRBV5-8 with TRBJ1-2, with TRBD1 as a possible D gene (5 bases). The CDR3 covers 18 residues. V lost 4 bases and J 5 bases, leaving 27 bases between the germline ends. CDR1 is SGHTS, CDR2 YDEGEE, per germline. This CDR3 reads CASSPRRQGSSDRYGYTF. DNA for the CDR3: TGTGCCAGCAGCCCCCGAAGGCAGGGCAGCTCCGATAGGTATGGCTACACCTTC.

The rearrangement links TRBV19 to TRBJ1-6, with 10 nucleotides matching TRBD1. The CDR3 loop spans 14 amino acids. CDR1 LNHDA and CDR2 SQIVND come from the germline V gene (reference sequence). V lost 5 bases and J lost 10; bases outside the gene matches: 5. In DNA form, the CDR3 reads TGTGCCAGTAGTCCAGGGACAGGGGTGTCACCCCTCCACTTT. As protein: CASSPGTGVSPLHF.

The V call is TRBV20-1, the J call TRBJ1-5; a weak D match, TRBD1 (6 bases). Germline V gene lookup returns CDR1 DFQATT and CDR2 SNEGSKA (reference sequence). The CDR3 totals 13 residues. Trimming left V 3 bases short and J 4 bases short, with 10 bases between. This CDR3 reads CSASSGENQPQHF. The CDR3, as DNA: TGCAGTGCTAGTTCAGGGGAGAATCAGCCCCAGCATTTT.

The chain recombines TRBV11-2 with TRBJ2-7; 8 bases align to TRBD1. There are 17 residues in the CDR3. Germline V gene sequence: CDR1 SGHAT, CDR2 FQNNGV. The trim removed 5 bases at V and 0 bases at J, leaving 12 bases unmatched. Here the CDR3 reads CASSLRGQGQISYEQYF. The CDR3 DNA reads TGTGCCAGCAGCCTACGCGGACAGGGCCAAATCTCCTACGAGCAGTACTTC.

This rearrangement joins TRBV27 to TRBJ1-2, with 8 nucleotides matching TRBD1. Germline lookup yields CDR1 MNHEY and CDR2 SMNVEV (reference sequence). The V gene end was trimmed by 5 bases and the J gene end by 3 bases; junction bases not matched to a gene: 14. The CDR3 is made up of 17 amino acids. Written as DNA, the CDR3 is TGTGCCAGCAGTCAAATGGGCCCCAGGGGGCAGCACTATGGCTACACCTTC. Its protein product is CASSQMGPRGQHYGYTF.

This clone was counted between two and nine times. The rearrangement links TRBV6-1 to TRBJ1-1, with TRBD1 identical over 7 bases. Trimming at V came to 3 bases and at J to 4 bases, leaving 8 bases not matched to a gene. The CDR3 has 15 amino acids. Germline CDR1 MNHNS, CDR2 SASEGT. DNA for the CDR3: TGTGCCAGCAGTGACCGACAGGGTTCGGTCACTGAAGCTTTCTTT. This codes for CASSDRQGSVTEAFF.

The chain uses TRBV24-1 and TRBJ1-2; 7 bases are a match to TRBD1. Germline CDR1 is KGHDR and CDR2 is SFDVKD. CDR3 length equals 15 residues. J gave up 5 bases and V 2 bases, and 7 bases lay outside the gene matches. The CDR3 loop is CATSDYQGGAYGYTF. The CDR3 nucleotides are TGTGCCACCAGTGATTATCAGGGGGGAGCGTATGGCTACACCTTC.

V is TRBV6-1 and J is TRBJ1-6; tentatively, D is TRBD1 (5 bases). V lost 3 bases and J 0 bases, leaving 9 bases between the germline ends. CDR1 and CDR2 (germline): MNHNS, SASEGT. The CDR3 covers 16 residues. CDR3 amino acids: CASSEDTSSYNSPLHF. The CDR3 DNA is TGTGCCAGCAGTGAGGACACCAGCTCCTATAATTCACCCCTCCACTTT.

About this clone itself: The same CDR3 can be traced to other DNA sequences in this sample. The chain carries TRBV9 and TRBJ2-7, with D perhaps TRBD1 (6 bases). V shed 1 base and J shed 0 bases, with 8 bases lying between them. CDR1 and CDR2 (germline): SGDLS, YYNGEE. The CDR3 consists of 14 residues. The CDR3 coding sequence is TGTGCCAGCAGCGTAACAGGGAACTCCTACGAGCAGTACTTC. Residues: CASSVTGNSYEQYF.

The genes are TRBV12-5 and TRBJ1-6; TRBD1 matches 9 bases. V shed 2 bases and J 10 bases; nucleotides not matched to a gene: 12. This CDR3 has 17 residues. Germline-derived CDR1 and CDR2 are LGHNT and FRNRAP. This chain's CDR3 is CASGLFPPGQGGSPLHF. CDR3 sequence (DNA): TGTGCTAGTGGTTTGTTTCCACCGGGACAGGGAGGATCACCCCTCCACTTT.

This chain uses TRBV21-1 with TRBJ2-7; no check of the table's D call, TRBD2, against the DNA was made. TRBV21-1 is a pseudogene segment. The CDR3 is 11 amino acids. The CDR3 region is CASSKEELQYF. The CDR3 nucleotides read TGTGCCAGCAGCAAAGAGGAGCTACAGTACTTC.

This chain joins TRBV19 and TRBJ1-5; the match to TRBD1 covers 9 bases. The germline V gene has CDR1 LNHDA and CDR2 SQIVND (reference sequence). The CDR3 covers 15 residues. Unmatched junction bases numbered 5, after V lost 4 bases and J lost 4 bases. CDR3 in DNA: TGTGCCAGTAGTAGCCCCGGGACAGGGAATCAGCCCCAGCATTTT. Translating gives CASSSPGTGNQPQHF. The whole variable domain, remainder taken from reference TRBV19 and TRBJ1-5, is DGGITQSPKYLFRKEGQNVTLSCEQNLNHDAMYWYRQDPGQGLRLIYYSQIVNDFQKGDIAEGYSVSREKKESFPLTVTSAQKNPTAFYLCASSSPGTGNQPQHFGDGTRLSIL.

The CDR3 sequence: CASSYTGANTEAFF. In nucleotides, the CDR3 is TGTGCCAGCAGTTACACAGGGGCGAACACTGAAGCTTTCTTT. The chain joins TRBV6-2 or TRBV6-3 to TRBJ1-1; 7 bases are a match to TRBD1. Trimming at V came to 2 bases and at J to 1 base, leaving 1 base not matched to a gene. Germline V gene data show CDR1 as MNHEY and CDR2 as SVGEGT. This CDR3 comprises 14 residues.

This chain uses TRBV5-1 with TRBJ2-2; possibly TRBD2 for D (5 bases). V was shortened by 3 bases and J by 4 bases, with 16 bases between the two germline ends. The CDR3 consists of 16 residues. Germline assignment: CDR1 SGHRS and CDR2 YFSETQ. This CDR3 is CASSSRPGKGTGELFF. CDR3 nucleotide sequence: TGCGCCAGCAGCTCGCGGCCGGGGAAGGGCACCGGGGAGCTGTTTTTT. Based on the CDR3 plus reference TRBV5-1 and TRBJ2-2, the full variable domain is KAGVTQTPRYLIKTRGQQVTLSCSPISGHRSVSWYQQTPGQGLQFLFEYFSETQRNKGNFPGRFSGRQFSNSRSEMNVSTLELGDSALYLCASSSRPGKGTGELFFGEGSRLTVL.

The DNA for the CDR3 is TGTGCCAGCAGCCCACCAGGGGGACCCGGAAACACCATATATTTT. The encoded protein is CASSPPGGPGNTIYF. The chain uses TRBV4-2 and TRBJ1-3, with TRBD1 matching 7 bases. Germline assignment: CDR1 LGHNA and CDR2 YNFKEQ. With 4 bases clipped from V and 4 bases from J, the junction kept 7 bases outside the gene matches. This CDR3 comprises 15 residues.

J is TRBJ1-1 and V is TRBV5-1; D uncertain. Germline lookup yields CDR1 SGHRS and CDR2 YFSETQ. V was trimmed by 7 bases and J by 1 base, leaving 14 bases between them. CDR3 length: 14 residues. The CDR3 DNA reads TGCGCCAGCGCTCGGCAGCGCGGGAACACTGAAGCTTTCTTT. It specifies CASARQRGNTEAFF. Full variable domain (outside the CDR3, taken from reference TRBV5-1 and TRBJ1-1): KAGVTQTPRYLIKTRGQQVTLSCSPISGHRSVSWYQQTPGQGLQFLFEYFSETQRNKGNFPGRFSGRQFSNSRSEMNVSTLELGDSALYLCASARQRGNTEAFFGQGTRLTVV.

The chain couples TRBV6-4 to TRBJ2-2; TRBD1 aligns across 8 bases. This CDR3 region has 15 residues. Germline CDR1 and CDR2: MRHNA and SNTAGT. The V and J ends lost 4 bases and 2 bases, in that order; junction bases with no gene match: 3. The CDR3 here is CASSVAGGNTGELFF. The CDR3 DNA is TGTGCCAGCAGTGTGGCAGGGGGCAACACCGGGGAGCTGTTTTTT.